This T cell receptor beta chain is from a study of cytomegalovirus exposure and HLA in healthy donors (dated by TCRdb to the late 2010s). Background on the whole study: In an earlier analysis of roughly 500 of the donors, 250 to 350 Gb of sequence data and 90 million to 120 million unique TCR beta sequences from 150 million to 200 million T cells were reported. An early release covering 500 to 750 HLA-typed donors comprised about 310 gigabases of sequencing data and approximately 85 million unique TCR sequences. The genetic ancestry cluster associated with self-reported Caucasian donors included over 65% of the roughly 390 genotyped donors. The aim of the study was to test whether cataloging public T cell receptors could identify signatures of past pathogen exposure. The T cell repertoires of around 670 subjects were profiled by immunosequencing and related to cytomegalovirus serostatus. A separate validation cohort of about 110 different subjects was used in addition to the 666-subject first cohort. High-throughput TCR immunosequencing, statistical association of individual TCRs with disease status, and machine learning were combined to predict cytomegalovirus infection status. A later analysis re-examined previously published TCR beta repertoires from around 670 donors and added high-resolution HLA genotyping to investigate patterns of TCR occurrence. Rather than using new phenotypic data, the later analysis identified candidate immune exposures from TCR beta sequences and from how often those sequences occurred across donors. To decide whether each TCR beta V gene segment behaved as functional or pseudogenic, an earlier analysis of fewer than 750 of the donors relied on high-throughput TCR beta sequencing. Donor age, sex, ethnicity and CMV serostatus were compiled together with the repertoire data. A later genetic analysis used genome-wide SNP genotypes for about 60% of the 666 donors, treating that subset as a discovery cohort. Every discovery cohort repertoire had been produced on one sequencing platform. HLA typing covered class I and class II loci at four-digit resolution. The number of typed donors differed by locus: roughly 620-630 for A, B, C, DRB1 and DQB1; 522 for DQA1; around 580 for DPA1; and 400 to 480 for DPB1. A few DR-DQ haplotypes were treated as single units for association and clustering because of strong linkage in the cohort. Among 300 to 450 genotyped donors of the cohort, an average of around 240,000 unique TCR beta nucleotide sequences were sequenced per donor, about a sixth of them non-productive.

Overall results and qualifications from the work: An association between a missense DCLRE1C variant and V-gene and J-gene trimming of TCR beta chains was found in a later genetic analysis and replicated in an independent cohort. When HLA alleles, especially DR and DQ, strongly co-occurred, attributing TCR associations to individual alleles was difficult. HLA typing was unavailable for some donors at each locus, so association tests used only the typed subset. A further reported finding was that TCR beta sequences accurately predicted the HLA-A and HLA-B alleles for most subjects in the first cohort. In the study, 150 to 200 TCR beta chains were listed as associated with cytomegalovirus. In a later analysis, TCR association rates were found to vary across HLA loci, with the most associated TCRs seen for DRB1 alleles and the fewest for HLA-C alleles. Most CMV-associated TCR beta chains appeared to be HLA-restricted in a later analysis, and the HLA associations seemed to be driven largely by CMV exposure. Because counts were too low, roughly 18 rarely observed V segments, including chromosome 9 orphons, were left out of the earlier analysis of roughly 600 of the donors. Broadly in line with IMGT annotations, most TCR beta V segments showed up in productive rearrangements about 90% or about 30% of the time in an earlier analysis of 450 to 750 of the donors. Specific HLA alleles were associated with 15,000 to 20,000 TCR beta sequences at a false discovery rate of 0.05 in a later analysis. According to a later analysis, parvovirus B19, influenza, CMV and Epstein-Barr virus appeared linked to several top co-occurrence clusters. Across donors, most TCR sequences were observed very rarely, whereas some public TCRs were present in many individuals. In vitro tests confirmed that a few of the cytomegalovirus-associated TCR beta chains recognize cytomegalovirus antigens. CMV serostatus was the only immune exposure information available for the cohort. In a later analysis, HLA-associated TCR beta chains showed more clonal expansion and lower generation probabilities than non-associated chains that were equally common. Some IMGT-functional V segments, including TRBV6-2 and TRBV6-3, could not be distinguished by the 87-base-pair reads and were therefore excluded. Cytomegalovirus status was reported to be diagnosed by the classifier with high specificity and sensitivity in both the original and validation cohorts. Linkage disequilibrium might explain the correlated functional status among segregating V segments, but an unknown experimental factor could not be excluded. In a later genetic analysis, fewer N-insertions in productive TCRs were reported among donors in an Asian-associated ancestry cluster than the roughly 710-donor mean. The authors suggested that the approach could potentially be generalized to other disease states and immunological phenotypes. Roughly uniform sequencing depth across donors was assumed in presence/absence analyses, although this assumption may not hold. This cohort had only TCR beta chains sequenced, and the lack of alpha or paired-chain data limited which features could be detected. The sequencing pipeline was judged likely to have produced a cluster of highly shared sequence variants as a technical artifact.

Libraries were prepared through the immunoSEQ multiplex PCR assay. A mixture of 60 forward primers for TCR Vbeta segments and 13 reverse primers for TCR Jbeta segments was used in the multiplex PCR. The CDR3 region of rearranged TCR beta genes was amplified from genomic DNA by a multiplex PCR assay. On the Illumina HiSeq System, the amplified TCR beta libraries were sequenced as 87-base-pair reads. The source study handled its data this way. In a later analysis, some 80 million unique TCR beta chains were counted across the 500 to 850 repertoires, and roughly 11 million of these chains were shared by at least two donors. Raw reads were error-corrected and collapsed into unique sequences by a nearest-neighbor algorithm in which closely related sequences were merged to remove PCR and sequencing errors. CDR3 sequences were aligned to IMGT reference sequences to assign V, D and J gene segments. For a sequence to be retained, a match of at least six nucleotides to both a V gene segment and a J gene segment was required. A rearrangement counted as productive if the CDR3 had no stop codons and remained in frame with V and J, and every other rearrangement counted as non-productive. Following IMGT convention, CDR3 was defined as the stretch from the second conserved V-encoded cysteine up to the conserved J-encoded phenylalanine. Sequences without an unambiguous match to a single V gene segment were excluded from the earlier analysis of a few hundred of the donors. In an earlier analysis of about 590 of the donors, a V segment was called functional when productive rearrangements were above 56.7%, and segregating when the standard deviation between donors exceeded 5%. A statistical classification framework was built to diagnose cytomegalovirus status from the catalog of TCR beta chain sequences. V and J gene assignment, in a later analysis, came from comparing TCR nucleotide sequences with IMGT/GENE-DB human TR gene sequences. In a later analysis, CDR3 sequences and most-parsimonious VDJ recombination scenarios were assigned using the TCRdist pipeline. A later analysis defined each TCR beta chain by its CDR3 amino acid sequence plus V-gene family, and excluded reads lacking a unique V-gene family. As a way to deal with suspected cross-contamination and a sequencing artifact, a later analysis dropped hundreds of nucleotide sequences that were highly shared and had low generation probability. In a later analysis, a clonal expansion index was calculated for each public chain from normalized within-repertoire ranks of inferred template counts. In a later analysis, generation probabilities were computed using a VDJ recombination model fitted to out-of-frame rearrangements, and the results were checked against IGoR. In a later analysis, TCR-TCR, TCR-HLA and TCR-CMV co-occurrence was scored with hypergeometric tests, and a repertoire-size bias correction was applied to TCR pairs. False discovery rates were estimated in a later analysis by permuting HLA or CMV assignments 20 times. A later analysis grouped co-occurring TCRs with DBSCAN, adding TCRdist sequence similarity when clustering within HLA-allele-positive subsets. For co-occurrence clustering, repertoires with fewer than 30,000 or more than 120,000 public chains were excluded, along with about five repertoires with anomalous nucleotide sharing. This immuneACCESS table, as held by TCRdb, lists in-frame sequences with V and J called but not all clones. Of the missing ones, under half trace to an unresolved V gene in checked studies; the others have no known cause. V, J and clone size derive from that table, while D and trimming were established from the DNA sequence. The sample's records list 200,000 to 250,000 clones. About 1% of the sample goes to the ten largest clones.

Trimming costs V 0 bases and J 5 bases, and their ends lie 13 bases apart. Reading the germline V gene gives CDR1 SGHAT and CDR2 FQNNGV. The CDR3 sequence holds 15 residues, the cysteine and phenylalanine included. Solely the CDR3 DNA is kept, with 45 bases framed from the first base. The cohort comprised several hundred healthy bone marrow donors. Cohort members were all nominally healthy when sampled, although unrecorded immune exposures were likely present. The donor was CMV seropositive and was included in the group of some 290 seropositive cohort members. A peripheral blood sample was collected from each donor, and TCR beta sequencing was performed on peripheral blood mononuclear cells. Genomic DNA was extracted from the blood cell samples with the Qiagen DNeasy Blood Extraction Kit. Concerning this clone itself: Its specific antigen is unknown.

Input material: PBMCs. This clonotype originated in a girl between 2 and 10 years old in good health and CMV-seropositive. This receptor chain uses TRBV11-2 and TRBJ1-1; a weak D assignment points to TRBD1 (5 bases agree). The sequence in DNA is TGTGCCAGCAGCTTAGACTGGCGGGGCCAGACTGAAGCTTTCTTT. Its protein product is CASSLDWRGQTEAFF.